A single T cell receptor (beta chain) is shown here with its context. Its antigen remains unknown. Data came from immunoSEQ multiplex PCR; TCRdb stores just in-frame clones and leaves some out. The table lists 100,000 or so clones, 85% to 95% of them singletons. Trimming removed 3 bases from V and 1 base from J; junction bases left unmatched: 8. The CDR3 length is 17 residues. Germline V lookup: CDR1 SGHAT, CDR2 FQDESV (reference sequence). This entry comes from a study of siplizumab effects on memory and regulatory T cells. Overall study findings and caveats: The study found that siplizumab significantly reduced alloreactive sequences traceable to unstimulated CD4+ memory cells.

The sequenced sample consisted of CD4+ T cells sorted from blood. This chain joins TRBV11-1 and TRBJ2-2; 7 bases map to TRBD2. This sequence was found in a human donor in good health. CDR3 amino acids: CASSFTLASGNTGELFF. CDR3 in DNA: TGTGCCAGCAGCTTCACATTGGCTAGCGGGAACACCGGGGAGCTGTTTTTT.